This T cell receptor (beta chain) was identified in a study of shared clonotypes between healthy human individuals. About the research overall: Three men and a couple of women, aged 18 to 49, were donors. Each donor had three CD4 naive, three CD4 memory, two CD8 naive and one CD8 memory plate.

Study observations and caveats: Large sequencing depth failed to make sorted-subset sequencing complete, rarefaction showed. Clonotypes shared by all four donors outscored non-shared clonotypes in generation probability.

With respect to this clone: Its antigen is currently unknown.

Clones were read by immunoSEQ multiplex PCR, and TCRdb kept only the in-frame ones, dropping some. The table records over 850,000 clones, 75% to 80% of them present only once. Per germline, CDR1 MNHNY and CDR2 SVGAGI (reference sequence). The CDR3 runs 14 residues. With V trimmed by 5 bases and J by 14 bases, 8 bases remained unmatched. Material: memory CD4+ T cells from PBMCs. The subset denotes: CD45RA-negative fraction. This TCR was recovered from a man aged 18 to 30 in good health. Some clones in this sample may be carry-over from other donors' samples. The genes are TRBV6-6 and TRBJ2-1, with 14 bases identical to TRBD2. Written as DNA, the CDR3 is TGTGCCAGCAGTCAGGGGACTAGCGGGAGTTGGGAGTTCTTC. Its translation: CASSQGTSGSWEFF.